Sequencing of this T cell receptor beta chain was carried out in a study of T cells in Graves' hyperthyroidism and ophthalmopathy. TCR beta CDR3 sequences were amplified from RNA transcripts. Carried out on the TCR CDR3, a first-round RT-PCR used the HTBI primer set. TCRdb redid the calling of the multiplex PCR reads with MiXCR, one entry per CDR3 protein. The sample gives more than 500,000 distinct CDR3 sequences, roughly 50% of which show up once; around 20% is in the top ten. The CDR3 contains 19 residues. Germline CDR1 is SGHTA and CDR2 is FQGNSA. V gave up 5 bases and J gave up 5 bases; unmatched junction bases: 22.

The sequenced sample was peripheral blood or thyroid tissue (not recorded which). This TCR derives from an adult woman with Graves' disease, either hyperthyroidism or ophthalmopathy (not recorded which). The chain joins TRBV7-2 to TRBJ1-2, with 8 positions matching TRBD1. The CDR3 loop reads CASSLGQGPYELGGYGYTF. The CDR3 coding sequence is TGTGCCAGCAGCCTCGGACAGGGACCCTACGAGCTAGGGGGATATGGCTACACCTTC.